Below, one TCR beta chain is given with its context. What it recognizes is unknown. The junction had 8 bases not matched to a gene; V was cut back by 6 bases and J by 4 bases. The CDR3 extends over 15 amino acids. The germline V gene has CDR1 SNHLY and CDR2 FYNNEI. The entry originates in a study of shared clonotypes between healthy human individuals. Investigators divided CD4+ cells into CD45RA+ naive and CD45RA-negative memory subsets. The study's findings and limits: An anticipated effect of sequencing depth on clonotype sharing among donors was recognized. The small donor group covered limited genetic and exposure diversity.

In the authors' methods: ImmunoSEQ supplied junction-only sequences lacking quality scores, so filtering was different. This table comes from immunoSEQ multiplex PCR, and its TCRdb copy is limited to in-frame clones, with some not included. The V and J calls and clone size were taken over from that table, and D and trimming were inferred from the DNA. The data hold more than 850,000 clones, with around 78% observed a single time. The J gene is TRBJ2-1, the V gene TRBV2, with 8 bases identical to TRBD2. The TCR comes from a man in his late teens or twenties in good health. Some clones in this sample may be carry-over from other donors' samples. Sequencing was performed on memory CD4+ T cells from PBMCs. This sample's subset: CD45RA-negative fraction. The CDR3 DNA follows: TGTGCCAGCAGCCCAGCGGGAGATGGTTACAATGAGCAGTTCTTC. Encoded protein: CASSPAGDGYNEQFF.